These 25 T cell receptor beta chains originate from one sample sequenced in a study of blood T cell repertoires in COVID-19. Sequenced by immunoSEQ multiplex PCR; TCRdb stores in-frame clones only, minus some. The table shows approximately 160,000 clones, with approximately 80% occurring only once. The sequenced sample was PBMCs or T cells enriched from blood (not recorded which). The receptors here all came from a man aged 35-49 years who had recovered from COVID-19.

This chain connects TRBV10-3 to TRBJ2-2, with a possible D match to TRBD2 (7 bases). The germline V gene encodes CDR1 ENHRY and CDR2 SYGVKD. V shed 4 bases and J shed 7 bases, with 19 bases lying between them. The CDR3 spans 16 residues. The CDR3 here is CAISGGGGIQGGELFF. The CDR3 DNA reads as TGTGCCATCAGTGGTGGCGGGGGAATACAGGGCGGGGAGCTGTTTTTT.

The chain joins TRBV5-8 to TRBJ1-2, with 8 bases matching TRBD1. The germline CDR1 and CDR2 sequences are SGHTS and YDEGEE. Trimming cost V 4 bases and J 1 base; bases outside gene matches: 9. CDR3 length: 16 residues. CDR3 DNA sequence: TGTGCCAGCAGCCGTGGAGACAGGGGACGTAACTATGGCTACACCTTC. It translates to CASSRGDRGRNYGYTF. Full variable domain (rest looked up from reference TRBV5-8 and TRBJ1-2): EAGVTQSPTHLIKTRGQQATLRCSPISGHTSVYWYQQALGLGLQFLLWYDEGEERNRGNFPPRFSGRQFPNYSSELNVNALELEDSALYLCASSRGDRGRNYGYTFGSGTRLTVV.

The chain links TRBV6-6 to TRBJ2-7; 8 bases align to TRBD2. V dropped 5 bases and J dropped 3; count of bases not matched to a gene: 9. Germline V CDR1 and CDR2: MNHNY, SVGAGI (reference sequence). The CDR3 has 15 residues. The CDR3 region is CASSPAAGGGYEQYF. The CDR3 DNA is TGTGCCAGCAGTCCCGCTGCGGGGGGCGGCTACGAGCAGTACTTC.

The genes are TRBV4-1 and TRBJ1-2; no reliable D call. Germline CDR1 is MGHRA and CDR2 is YSYEKL. Trimming removed 1 base at V and 0 bases at J, with 12 bases between. The CDR3 loop spans 16 amino acids. For the CDR3, the DNA is TGCGCCAGCAGCCAAGGGAGCGAGGCGTCTAACTATGGCTACACCTTC. Translating gives CASSQGSEASNYGYTF.

The chain has TRBV19 and TRBJ2-5; 10 bases line up with TRBD1. Germline V CDR1 and CDR2: LNHDA, SQIVND (reference sequence). This CDR3 has 14 residues. Trimming took 4 bases from V and 4 from J; bases not matched to a gene: 3. The CDR3 sequence is CASSRQGAAETQYF. In DNA form, the CDR3 reads TGTGCCAGTAGTAGACAGGGGGCGGCAGAGACCCAGTACTTC. Complete variable domain (other parts from reference TRBV19 and TRBJ2-5): DGGITQSPKYLFRKEGQNVTLSCEQNLNHDAMYWYRQDPGQGLRLIYYSQIVNDFQKGDIAEGYSVSREKKESFPLTVTSAQKNPTAFYLCASSRQGAAETQYFGPGTRLLVL.

The rearrangement joins TRBV6-5 to TRBJ2-7; a weak D match, TRBD1 (6 bases). This CDR3 has 12 residues. Trimming took off 6 bases at V and 3 bases at J, with 9 bases between the two ends. From germline, CDR1 is MNHEY and CDR2 SVGAGI. The CDR3 nucleotides are TGTGCCAGCAGCTCGGACAGCTACGAGCAGTACGTC. Amino acid sequence: CASSSDSYEQYV.

The chain has TRBV4-1 and TRBJ1-2, with D maybe TRBD1 (5 bases). CDR1 MGHRA and CDR2 YSYEKL come from the germline V gene. Trimming took off 0 bases at V and 8 bases at J, with 7 bases between the two ends. The CDR3 covers 12 residues. The CDR3, as DNA: TGCGCCAGCAGCCAAGAATGGGGCGGCTACACCTTC. It yields the protein CASSQEWGGYTF.

V usage is TRBV3-1 (or the pseudogene TRBV3-2) and J usage is TRBJ2-3; possibly TRBD2 for D (5 bases). Looked up from germline, CDR1 is LGHDT and CDR2 is YNNKEL (reference sequence). Trimming removed 2 bases at V and 3 bases at J, with 12 bases between. CDR3 length: 15 amino acids. For the CDR3, the DNA is TGTGCCAGCAGCCAACTGTCAGCGGCTACAGATACGCAGTATTTT. Its translation: CASSQLSAATDTQYF.

The chain employs TRBV5-4 and TRBJ1-4; 8 bases are shared with TRBD1. The germline gives CDR1 SGHNT, CDR2 YYREEE (reference sequence). V lost 0 bases, J lost 8 bases, and 9 bases stayed unmatched. There are 16 residues in the CDR3. CDR3 in amino acids: CASSLGTGQGREKLFF. As DNA, the CDR3 is TGTGCCAGCAGCTTGGGGACCGGACAGGGTAGAGAAAAACTGTTTTTT.

This clone was seen a handful of times. CDR3 residues: CATSRPDRVTYGYTF. The CDR3 DNA reads TGTGCCACCAGCAGGCCTGACAGGGTTACGTATGGCTACACCTTC. The chain joins TRBV15 to TRBJ1-2; TRBD1 agrees at 7 bases. The CDR3 length is 15 residues. V was clipped by 3 bases and J by 5 bases; unmatched bases: 9. CDR1 and CDR2 from the germline V gene are LNHNV and YYDKDF (reference sequence).

This sequence joins TRBV18 and TRBJ2-4; 9 nucleotides agree with TRBD1. The CDR3 covers 16 residues. Germline lookup yields CDR1 KGHSH and CDR2 LQKENI. J gave up 6 bases and V 8 bases, and 14 bases lay outside the gene matches. CDR3 sequence (DNA): TGTGCCAGCACTGCAATTCCGGGACAGGGCATAAACATTCAGTACTTC. It translates to CASTAIPGQGINIQYF.

This clone was counted a single time. The rearrangement uses TRBV3-1 (or the pseudogene TRBV3-2) and TRBJ2-3, with D unresolved. Deletions cut 3 bases from V and 0 bases from J, with 10 bases between. Germline CDR1 is LGHDT and CDR2 is YNNKEL (reference sequence). The CDR3 loop spans 15 amino acids. CDR3 bases: TGTGCCAGCAGCCAGAACGCGGTGAGCACAGATACGCAGTATTTT. Protein: CASSQNAVSTDTQYF.

The rearrangement joins TRBV24-1 to TRBJ2-5, with no clear D. The CDR3 runs 13 residues. Per germline, CDR1 KGHDR and CDR2 SFDVKD. Trimming removed 5 bases from V and 0 bases from J, with 6 bases in between. The CDR3 bases are TGTGCCACCAGTGCCATAGACCAAGAGACCCAGTACTTC. Its translation: CATSAIDQETQYF.

This clone came up a few times. V usage is TRBV7-6 and J usage is TRBJ1-3, with D perhaps TRBD1 (5 bases). CDR1 is SGHVS, CDR2 FNYEAQ, per germline. Trimming took off 0 bases at V and 2 bases at J, with 8 bases between the two ends. CDR3 length equals 15 residues. CDR3 DNA: TGTGCCAGCAGCTTAGCCGTACAGGCTGGAAACACCATATATTTT. As protein: CASSLAVQAGNTIYF.

The chain combines TRBV5-1 with TRBJ2-5, with 13 positions matching TRBD2. CDR1 and CDR2 (germline): SGHRS, YFSETQ. The CDR3 spans 15 residues. V shed 5 bases and J 5 bases; nucleotides not matched to a gene: 6. CDR3 in DNA: TGCGCCAGCAGACAGGGGACTAGCGGGGCGGAGACCCAGTACTTC. Protein: CASRQGTSGAETQYF.

This clone has just one count. The V gene is TRBV6-5, the J gene TRBJ2-3; D is ambiguous. The CDR3 sequence is 14 residues long. Germline CDR1 is MNHEY and CDR2 is SVGAGI. Trimming cost V 7 bases and J 2 bases, with 13 bases left between them. Here the CDR3 reads CASTQNRPTDTQYF. The CDR3, as DNA: TGTGCCAGCACTCAGAACAGACCCACAGATACGCAGTATTTT.

The gene calls are TRBV3-1 (or the pseudogene TRBV3-2) and TRBJ1-4; D gene ambiguous. Germline CDR1 reads LGHDT; CDR2 reads YNNKEL (reference sequence). The CDR3 spans 15 residues. V was clipped by 3 bases and J by 8 bases, with 16 bases between them. CDR3 sequence (DNA): TGTGCCAGCAGCCAGTTCGTTGGGCCCGAGGAAAAACTGTTTTTT. Protein: CASSQFVGPEEKLFF.

V is TRBV15 and J is TRBJ2-7, with a weak D call TRBD2 (7 bases). The germline CDR1 and CDR2 sequences are LNHNV and YYDKDF (reference sequence). CDR3 length: 17 amino acids. The V end was cut by 3 bases, the J end by 2 bases, with 20 bases between. The CDR3 region has the DNA TGTGCCACCAGCAGGAAAGAGGGGCAGGGGAGGGCCTACGAGCAGTACTTC. It specifies CATSRKEGQGRAYEQYF.

This clone was detected once. This chain uses TRBV12-5 with TRBJ2-5; 8 positions agree with TRBD1. CDR1 is LGHNT, CDR2 FRNRAP, per germline. The CDR3 totals 13 residues. Trimming took 6 bases from V and 7 from J; bases not matched to a gene: 7. In DNA, the CDR3 is TGTGCTAGTGGGGCAGACAGGGGAGTGACCCAGTACTTC. Protein sequence: CASGADRGVTQYF.

The rearrangement links TRBV19 to TRBJ1-5; 9 nucleotides align to TRBD1. V was clipped by 1 base and J by 2 bases; unmatched bases: 6. CDR3 size: 17 residues. Germline lookup yields CDR1 LNHDA and CDR2 SQIVND (reference sequence). The CDR3 here is CASSIGPQGAGNQPQHF. The DNA for the CDR3 is TGTGCCAGTAGTATAGGTCCACAGGGGGCCGGCAATCAGCCCCAGCATTTT. The full variable domain, completed using reference TRBV19 and TRBJ1-5, is DGGITQSPKYLFRKEGQNVTLSCEQNLNHDAMYWYRQDPGQGLRLIYYSQIVNDFQKGDIAEGYSVSREKKESFPLTVTSAQKNPTAFYLCASSIGPQGAGNQPQHFGDGTRLSIL.

CDR3: CAWRTAGLSLTGGGGYTF. The CDR3 DNA reads as TGTGCCTGGAGGACGGCTGGTTTAAGCCTGACAGGGGGCGGTGGCTACACCTTC. The chain links TRBV30 to TRBJ1-2, with 10 bases identical to TRBD1. Unmatched junction bases numbered 20, after V lost 3 bases and J lost 7 bases. Germline CDR1 and CDR2: GTSNPN and SVGIG (reference sequence). The CDR3 runs 18 residues. The variable domain in full, with the rest retrieved from reference TRBV30 and TRBJ1-2, is SQTIHQWPATLVQPVGSPLSLECTVEGTSNPNLYWYRQAAGRGLQLLFYSVGIGQISSEVPQNLSASRPQDRQFILSSKKLLLSDSGFYLCAWRTAGLSLTGGGGYTFGSGTRLTVV.

The chain has TRBV10-3 and TRBJ1-1, with TRBD1 matching over 8 bases. Trimming cost V 3 bases and J 1 base; bases outside gene matches: 7. Germline V gives CDR1 ENHRY, CDR2 SYGVKD. The CDR3 contains 16 residues. This chain's CDR3 is CAISEGGRGRNTEAFF. The CDR3, as DNA: TGTGCCATCAGTGAAGGTGGCAGGGGGCGGAACACTGAAGCTTTCTTT.

The chain carries TRBV5-4 and TRBJ1-2; TRBD1 matches 8 bases. Germline values: CDR1 SGHNT, CDR2 YYREEE (reference sequence). Germline trimming cut 4 bases from V and 4 bases from J; bases unmatched to any gene: 6. The CDR3 covers 14 residues. CDR3 amino acids: CASSVVDRGYGYTF. The CDR3 bases are TGTGCCAGCAGCGTTGTCGACAGGGGCTATGGCTACACCTTC.

The chain is built from TRBV6-5 and TRBJ1-6; D not resolved. Germline V gene lookup returns CDR1 MNHEY and CDR2 SVGAGI. V gave up 3 bases and J gave up 6 bases, with 15 bases separating them. The CDR3 consists of 16 residues. The CDR3 coding sequence is TGTGCCAGCAGTTATGGCCAGGCGATACCTAATTCACCCCTCCACTTT. This translates into CASSYGQAIPNSPLHF.

There are a few counts of this clone. The chain couples TRBV6-1 to TRBJ1-1; tentative D call: TRBD1 (5 bases). This CDR3 contains 17 residues. Trimming shortened V by 1 base and J by 0 bases, and 15 bases separated the two germline ends. Germline V gene lookup returns CDR1 MNHNS and CDR2 SASEGT. Written as DNA, the CDR3 is TGTGCCAGCAGTGAAGTCAAGGGGTCATTTATGAACACTGAAGCTTTCTTT. It codes for CASSEVKGSFMNTEAFF.